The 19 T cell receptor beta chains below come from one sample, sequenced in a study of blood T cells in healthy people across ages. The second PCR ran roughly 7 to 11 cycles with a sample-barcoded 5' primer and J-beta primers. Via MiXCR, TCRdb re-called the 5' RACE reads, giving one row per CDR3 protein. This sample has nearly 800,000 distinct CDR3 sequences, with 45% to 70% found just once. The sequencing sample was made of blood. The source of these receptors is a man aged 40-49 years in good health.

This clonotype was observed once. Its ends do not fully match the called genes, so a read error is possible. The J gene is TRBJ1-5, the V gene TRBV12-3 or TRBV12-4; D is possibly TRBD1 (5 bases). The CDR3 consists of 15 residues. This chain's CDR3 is CASSSEGVGNQPQHF. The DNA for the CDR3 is TGTGCTAGCAGTTCGGAAGGGGTCGGCAATCAGCCCCAGCATTTT.

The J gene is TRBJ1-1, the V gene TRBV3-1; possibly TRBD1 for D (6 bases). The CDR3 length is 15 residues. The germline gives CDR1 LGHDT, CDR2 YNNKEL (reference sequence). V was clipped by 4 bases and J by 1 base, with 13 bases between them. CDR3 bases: TGTGCCAGCAGCCGCACAGGGTTGGGGAACACTGAAGCTTTCTTT. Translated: CASSRTGLGNTEAFF.

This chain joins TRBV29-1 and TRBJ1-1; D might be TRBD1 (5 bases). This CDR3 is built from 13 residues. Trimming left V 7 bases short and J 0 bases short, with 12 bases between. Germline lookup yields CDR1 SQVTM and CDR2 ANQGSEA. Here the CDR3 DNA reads TGCAGCGGGGACTCCGCGGTGAACACTGAAGCTTTCTTT. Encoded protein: CSGDSAVNTEAFF.

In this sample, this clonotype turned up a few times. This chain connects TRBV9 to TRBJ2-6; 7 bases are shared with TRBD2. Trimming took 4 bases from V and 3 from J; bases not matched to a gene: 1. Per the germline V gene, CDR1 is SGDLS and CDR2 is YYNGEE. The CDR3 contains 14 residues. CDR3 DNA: TGTGCCAGCAGCCGGGGGGTTGGGGCCAACGTCCTGACTTTC. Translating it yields CASSRGVGANVLTF. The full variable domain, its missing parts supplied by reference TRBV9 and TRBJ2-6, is DSGVTQTPKHLITATGQRVTLRCSPRSGDLSVYWYQQSLDQGLQFLIQYYNGEERAKGNILERFSAQQFPDLHSELNLSSLELGDSALYFCASSRGVGANVLTFGAGSRLTVL.

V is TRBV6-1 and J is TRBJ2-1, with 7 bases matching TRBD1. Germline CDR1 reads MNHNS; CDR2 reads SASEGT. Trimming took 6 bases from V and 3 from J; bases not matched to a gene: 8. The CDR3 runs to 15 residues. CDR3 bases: TGTGCCAGCAGAATAGACAGGGAGAACTACAATGAGCAGTTCTTC. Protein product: CASRIDRENYNEQFF.

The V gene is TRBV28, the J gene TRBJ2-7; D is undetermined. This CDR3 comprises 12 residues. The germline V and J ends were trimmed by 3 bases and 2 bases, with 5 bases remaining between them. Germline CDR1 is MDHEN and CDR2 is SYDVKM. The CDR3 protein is CASSFRTYEQYF. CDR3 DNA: TGTGCCAGCAGTTTTCGGACCTACGAGCAGTACTTC.

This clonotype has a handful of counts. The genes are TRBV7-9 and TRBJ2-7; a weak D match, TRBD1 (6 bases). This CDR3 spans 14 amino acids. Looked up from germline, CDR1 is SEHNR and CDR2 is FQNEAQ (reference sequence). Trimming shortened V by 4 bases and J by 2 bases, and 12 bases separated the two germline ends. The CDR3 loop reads CASSSATGAYEQYF. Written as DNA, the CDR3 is TGTGCCAGCAGCTCCGCGACAGGAGCCTACGAGCAGTACTTC.

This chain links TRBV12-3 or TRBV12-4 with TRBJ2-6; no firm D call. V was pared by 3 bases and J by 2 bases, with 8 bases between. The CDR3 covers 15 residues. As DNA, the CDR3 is TGTGCCAGCAGTTTTCGCGGTCCTGGGGCCAACGTCCTGACTTTC. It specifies CASSFRGPGANVLTF.

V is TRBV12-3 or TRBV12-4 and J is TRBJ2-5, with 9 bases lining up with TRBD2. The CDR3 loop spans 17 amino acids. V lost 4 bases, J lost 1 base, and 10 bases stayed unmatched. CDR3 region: CASSSPSGAMCQETQYF. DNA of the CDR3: TGTGCCAGCAGTTCTCCTAGCGGGGCCATGTGCCAAGAGACCCAGTACTTC.

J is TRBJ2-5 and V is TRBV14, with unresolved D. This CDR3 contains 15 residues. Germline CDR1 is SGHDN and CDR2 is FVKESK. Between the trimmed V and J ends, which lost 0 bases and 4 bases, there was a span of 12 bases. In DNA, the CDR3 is TGTGCCAGCAGCCAAGATATACGTTCTGGAGAGACCCAGTACTTC. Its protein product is CASSQDIRSGETQYF.

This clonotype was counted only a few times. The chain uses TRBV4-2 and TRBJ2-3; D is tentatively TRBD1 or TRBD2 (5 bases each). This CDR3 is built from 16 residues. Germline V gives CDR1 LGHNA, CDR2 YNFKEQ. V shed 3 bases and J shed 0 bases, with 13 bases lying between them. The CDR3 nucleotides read TGTGCCAGCAGCCAGCCACAGGACTCTAGCACAGATACGCAGTATTTT. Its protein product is CASSQPQDSSTDTQYF.

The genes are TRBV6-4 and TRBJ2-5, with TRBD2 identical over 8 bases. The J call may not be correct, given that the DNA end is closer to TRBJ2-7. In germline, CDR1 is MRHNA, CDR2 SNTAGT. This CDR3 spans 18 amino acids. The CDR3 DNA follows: TGTGCCAGCAGTCAATACCCTACTAAAAGCGGGAGCTTATCCGAGCAGTACTTC. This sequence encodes CASSQYPTKSGSLSEQYF.

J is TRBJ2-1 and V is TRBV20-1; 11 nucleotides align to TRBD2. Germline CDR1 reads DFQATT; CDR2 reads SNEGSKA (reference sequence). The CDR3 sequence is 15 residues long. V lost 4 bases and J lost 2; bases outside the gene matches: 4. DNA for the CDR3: TGCAGTGCTACCGATAGCGGGGGGGCCTACAATGAGCAGTTCTTC. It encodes CSATDSGGAYNEQFF.

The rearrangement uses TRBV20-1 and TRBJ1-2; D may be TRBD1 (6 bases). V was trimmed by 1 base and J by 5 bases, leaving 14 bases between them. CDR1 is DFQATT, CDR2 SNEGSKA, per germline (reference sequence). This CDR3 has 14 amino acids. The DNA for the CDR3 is TGCAGTGCTAGAGTTCGGGGGGCCAGATATGGCTACACCTTC. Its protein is CSARVRGARYGYTF.

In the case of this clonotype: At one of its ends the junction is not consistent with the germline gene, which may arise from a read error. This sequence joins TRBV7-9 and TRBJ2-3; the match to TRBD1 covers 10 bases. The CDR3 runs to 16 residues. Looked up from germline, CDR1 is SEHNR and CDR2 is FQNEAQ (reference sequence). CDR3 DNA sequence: TGTGCCGGCAGCTATACGACAGGGGGCAGGTCAGATACGCAGTATTTT. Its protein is CAGSYTTGGRSDTQYF.

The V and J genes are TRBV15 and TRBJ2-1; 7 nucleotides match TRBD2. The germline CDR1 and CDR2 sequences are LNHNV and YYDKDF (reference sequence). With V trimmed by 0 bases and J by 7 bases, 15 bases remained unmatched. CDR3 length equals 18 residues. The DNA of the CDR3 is TGTGCCACCAGCAGAGACCCCTACGCGGGCGGGAGTGGGAATGAGCAGTTCTTC. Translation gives CATSRDPYAGGSGNEQFF.

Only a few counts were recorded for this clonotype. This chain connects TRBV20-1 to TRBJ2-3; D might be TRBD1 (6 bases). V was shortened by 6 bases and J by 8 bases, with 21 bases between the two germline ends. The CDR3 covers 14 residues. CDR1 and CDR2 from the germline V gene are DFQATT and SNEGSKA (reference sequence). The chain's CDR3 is CSAWGRTTFGTQYF. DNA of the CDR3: TGCAGTGCGTGGGGGCGTACCACTTTCGGTACGCAGTATTTT.

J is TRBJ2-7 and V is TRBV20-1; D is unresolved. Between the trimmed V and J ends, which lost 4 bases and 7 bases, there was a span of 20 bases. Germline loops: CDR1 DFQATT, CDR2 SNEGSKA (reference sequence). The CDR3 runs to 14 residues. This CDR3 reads CSATGLPSYNEQYF. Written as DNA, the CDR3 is TGCAGTGCTACCGGCCTTCCCTCCTACAATGAGCAGTACTTC.

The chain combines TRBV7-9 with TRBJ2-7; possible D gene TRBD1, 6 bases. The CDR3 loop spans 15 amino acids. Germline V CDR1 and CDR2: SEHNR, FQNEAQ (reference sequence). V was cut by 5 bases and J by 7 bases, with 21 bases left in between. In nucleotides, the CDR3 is TGTGCCAGCAGCGCTAACAGGGAATTACCGGGGGAGCAGTACTTC. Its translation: CASSANRELPGEQYF.